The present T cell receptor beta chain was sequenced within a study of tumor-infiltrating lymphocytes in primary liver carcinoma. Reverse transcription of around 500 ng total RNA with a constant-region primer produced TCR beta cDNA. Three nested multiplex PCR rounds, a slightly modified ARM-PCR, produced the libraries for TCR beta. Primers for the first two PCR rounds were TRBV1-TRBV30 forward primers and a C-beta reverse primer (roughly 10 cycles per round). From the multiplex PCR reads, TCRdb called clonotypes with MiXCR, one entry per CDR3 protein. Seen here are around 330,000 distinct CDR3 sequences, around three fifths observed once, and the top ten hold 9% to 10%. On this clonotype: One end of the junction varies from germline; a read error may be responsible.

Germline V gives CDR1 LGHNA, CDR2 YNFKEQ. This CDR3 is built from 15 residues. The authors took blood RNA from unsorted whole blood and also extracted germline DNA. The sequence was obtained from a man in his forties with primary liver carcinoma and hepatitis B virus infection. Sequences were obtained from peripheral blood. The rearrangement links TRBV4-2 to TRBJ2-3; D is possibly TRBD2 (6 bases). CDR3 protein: CANCPKAGLADAQYF. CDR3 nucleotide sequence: TGTGCCAACTGCCCTAAGGCGGGACTCGCAGATGCGCAGTATTTT.